This is a list of T cell receptor beta chains from one sample in a study. MiXCR was run by TCRdb on the reads, yielding one entry per CDR3 protein. The table records some 5,200 distinct CDR3 sequences, 9.5% to 10% of them present only once. Material for sequencing was CD4+ T cells from synovial fluid. The receptor set was obtained from a human donor with rheumatoid arthritis. The CDR3 runs from the conserved cysteine through the conserved F or W. Fields, in order: clone size, V gene, J gene, CDR3 protein. A row's size may be missing; if present it is once, few, many or a size class.

clone_size: many; v_call: TRBV19; j_call: TRBJ2-7; cdr3_aa: CASSLSGQDVYGQYF
clone_size: medium-sized; v_call: TRBV12-3/TRBV12-4; j_call: TRBJ2-5; cdr3_aa: CASSLTGGLAGVRAETQYF
clone_size: NA; v_call: TRBV30; j_call: TRBJ2-2; cdr3_aa: CAWSVGGLAGVGTGELFF
clone_size: medium-sized; v_call: TRBV24-1; j_call: TRBJ1-5; cdr3_aa: CATAAGVQGQPQHF
clone_size: many; v_call: TRBV18; j_call: TRBJ1-3; cdr3_aa: CASSPQGRGNTIYF
clone_size: NA; v_call: TRBV4-1; j_call: TRBJ2-3; cdr3_aa: CASSQDRGERVADTQYF
clone_size: NA; v_call: TRBV18; j_call: TRBJ2-7; cdr3_aa: CASSPGTSSSYEQYF
clone_size: many; v_call: TRBV7-7; j_call: TRBJ2-3; cdr3_aa: CASRPAGRSDTQYF
clone_size: many; v_call: TRBV11-3; j_call: TRBJ2-7; cdr3_aa: CASSPGQGDEQYF
clone_size: medium-sized; v_call: TRBV10-2; j_call: TRBJ1-1; cdr3_aa: CASSESMDVGLKAFF
clone_size: medium-sized; v_call: TRBV6-6; j_call: TRBJ2-3; cdr3_aa: CASSPGLGEDTQYF
clone_size: medium-sized; v_call: TRBV3-1; j_call: TRBJ1-2; cdr3_aa: CASSQDFSGPRRGYTF
clone_size: medium-sized; v_call: TRBV15; j_call: TRBJ2-1; cdr3_aa: CATSSQVAGGYNEQFF
clone_size: NA; v_call: TRBV19; j_call: TRBJ2-2; cdr3_aa: CASSMATARAPGELFF
clone_size: medium-sized; v_call: TRBV11-2; j_call: TRBJ2-5; cdr3_aa: CASSLETGAWETQYF
clone_size: many; v_call: TRBV21-1; j_call: TRBJ1-1; cdr3_aa: CATPGTYTEAFF
clone_size: many; v_call: TRBV18; j_call: TRBJ1-1; cdr3_aa: CASSPNLLGTVNTEAFF
clone_size: medium-sized; v_call: TRBV2; j_call: TRBJ2-7; cdr3_aa: CASTTARGGELSYEQYF
clone_size: many; v_call: TRBV7-9; j_call: TRBJ1-2; cdr3_aa: CASSVGQGNYGYTF
clone_size: medium-sized; v_call: TRBV18; j_call: TRBJ2-3; cdr3_aa: CASSPMDTSDTQYF
clone_size: many; v_call: TRBV19; j_call: TRBJ1-2; cdr3_aa: CASRGPEGDYGYTF
clone_size: medium-sized; v_call: TRBV18; j_call: TRBJ2-1; cdr3_aa: CASSQGTGNEQFF
clone_size: NA; v_call: TRBV28; j_call: TRBJ1-5; cdr3_aa: CASSITGFGNQPQHF
clone_size: NA; v_call: TRBV18; j_call: TRBJ2-7; cdr3_aa: CASSSNIPGLASEQYF
clone_size: medium-sized; v_call: TRBV6-2/TRBV6-3; j_call: TRBJ1-1; cdr3_aa: CASSHGTTTDLNTEAFF
clone_size: many; v_call: TRBV7-9; j_call: TRBJ2-5; cdr3_aa: CASSPGETQYF
clone_size: medium-sized; v_call: TRBV10-3; j_call: TRBJ1-5; cdr3_aa: CATTDSNQPQHF
clone_size: many; v_call: TRBV6-6; j_call: TRBJ2-7; cdr3_aa: CASSYSDRGFVEQYF
clone_size: many; v_call: TRBV6-1; j_call: TRBJ1-6; cdr3_aa: CASRPRTDWDSPLHF
clone_size: medium-sized; v_call: TRBV29-1; j_call: TRBJ2-7; cdr3_aa: CSAGTGANEQYF
clone_size: large; v_call: TRBV20-1; j_call: TRBJ2-4; cdr3_aa: CSALPGLAKNIQYF
clone_size: many; v_call: TRBV11-2; j_call: TRBJ2-7; cdr3_aa: CASSSSGTTSYEQYF
clone_size: NA; v_call: TRBV18; j_call: TRBJ2-1; cdr3_aa: CASSEGASRDEQFF
clone_size: medium-sized; v_call: TRBV2; j_call: TRBJ1-1; cdr3_aa: CASSEWLYTEAFF
clone_size: medium-sized; v_call: TRBV6-1; j_call: TRBJ2-5; cdr3_aa: CASSAGTQRQTQYF
clone_size: few; v_call: TRBV27; j_call: TRBJ1-4; cdr3_aa: CASSRQGRSNEKLFF
clone_size: few; v_call: TRBV18; j_call: TRBJ2-1; cdr3_aa: CASSEGTSRDEQFF
clone_size: few; v_call: TRBV28; j_call: TRBJ2-4; cdr3_aa: CASKTGLAKNIQYF
clone_size: medium-sized; v_call: TRBV5-1; j_call: TRBJ2-1; cdr3_aa: CASSLGSSAYNEQFF
clone_size: medium-sized; v_call: TRBV6-5; j_call: TRBJ2-1; cdr3_aa: CASSPSGLLGNEQFF
clone_size: many; v_call: TRBV3-1; j_call: TRBJ1-2; cdr3_aa: CASSQEGTERYYGYTF
clone_size: few; v_call: TRBV30; j_call: TRBJ1-4; cdr3_aa: CAWKLFEVTNEKLFF
clone_size: many; v_call: TRBV4-1; j_call: TRBJ2-7; cdr3_aa: CASSQDRAGGYEQYF